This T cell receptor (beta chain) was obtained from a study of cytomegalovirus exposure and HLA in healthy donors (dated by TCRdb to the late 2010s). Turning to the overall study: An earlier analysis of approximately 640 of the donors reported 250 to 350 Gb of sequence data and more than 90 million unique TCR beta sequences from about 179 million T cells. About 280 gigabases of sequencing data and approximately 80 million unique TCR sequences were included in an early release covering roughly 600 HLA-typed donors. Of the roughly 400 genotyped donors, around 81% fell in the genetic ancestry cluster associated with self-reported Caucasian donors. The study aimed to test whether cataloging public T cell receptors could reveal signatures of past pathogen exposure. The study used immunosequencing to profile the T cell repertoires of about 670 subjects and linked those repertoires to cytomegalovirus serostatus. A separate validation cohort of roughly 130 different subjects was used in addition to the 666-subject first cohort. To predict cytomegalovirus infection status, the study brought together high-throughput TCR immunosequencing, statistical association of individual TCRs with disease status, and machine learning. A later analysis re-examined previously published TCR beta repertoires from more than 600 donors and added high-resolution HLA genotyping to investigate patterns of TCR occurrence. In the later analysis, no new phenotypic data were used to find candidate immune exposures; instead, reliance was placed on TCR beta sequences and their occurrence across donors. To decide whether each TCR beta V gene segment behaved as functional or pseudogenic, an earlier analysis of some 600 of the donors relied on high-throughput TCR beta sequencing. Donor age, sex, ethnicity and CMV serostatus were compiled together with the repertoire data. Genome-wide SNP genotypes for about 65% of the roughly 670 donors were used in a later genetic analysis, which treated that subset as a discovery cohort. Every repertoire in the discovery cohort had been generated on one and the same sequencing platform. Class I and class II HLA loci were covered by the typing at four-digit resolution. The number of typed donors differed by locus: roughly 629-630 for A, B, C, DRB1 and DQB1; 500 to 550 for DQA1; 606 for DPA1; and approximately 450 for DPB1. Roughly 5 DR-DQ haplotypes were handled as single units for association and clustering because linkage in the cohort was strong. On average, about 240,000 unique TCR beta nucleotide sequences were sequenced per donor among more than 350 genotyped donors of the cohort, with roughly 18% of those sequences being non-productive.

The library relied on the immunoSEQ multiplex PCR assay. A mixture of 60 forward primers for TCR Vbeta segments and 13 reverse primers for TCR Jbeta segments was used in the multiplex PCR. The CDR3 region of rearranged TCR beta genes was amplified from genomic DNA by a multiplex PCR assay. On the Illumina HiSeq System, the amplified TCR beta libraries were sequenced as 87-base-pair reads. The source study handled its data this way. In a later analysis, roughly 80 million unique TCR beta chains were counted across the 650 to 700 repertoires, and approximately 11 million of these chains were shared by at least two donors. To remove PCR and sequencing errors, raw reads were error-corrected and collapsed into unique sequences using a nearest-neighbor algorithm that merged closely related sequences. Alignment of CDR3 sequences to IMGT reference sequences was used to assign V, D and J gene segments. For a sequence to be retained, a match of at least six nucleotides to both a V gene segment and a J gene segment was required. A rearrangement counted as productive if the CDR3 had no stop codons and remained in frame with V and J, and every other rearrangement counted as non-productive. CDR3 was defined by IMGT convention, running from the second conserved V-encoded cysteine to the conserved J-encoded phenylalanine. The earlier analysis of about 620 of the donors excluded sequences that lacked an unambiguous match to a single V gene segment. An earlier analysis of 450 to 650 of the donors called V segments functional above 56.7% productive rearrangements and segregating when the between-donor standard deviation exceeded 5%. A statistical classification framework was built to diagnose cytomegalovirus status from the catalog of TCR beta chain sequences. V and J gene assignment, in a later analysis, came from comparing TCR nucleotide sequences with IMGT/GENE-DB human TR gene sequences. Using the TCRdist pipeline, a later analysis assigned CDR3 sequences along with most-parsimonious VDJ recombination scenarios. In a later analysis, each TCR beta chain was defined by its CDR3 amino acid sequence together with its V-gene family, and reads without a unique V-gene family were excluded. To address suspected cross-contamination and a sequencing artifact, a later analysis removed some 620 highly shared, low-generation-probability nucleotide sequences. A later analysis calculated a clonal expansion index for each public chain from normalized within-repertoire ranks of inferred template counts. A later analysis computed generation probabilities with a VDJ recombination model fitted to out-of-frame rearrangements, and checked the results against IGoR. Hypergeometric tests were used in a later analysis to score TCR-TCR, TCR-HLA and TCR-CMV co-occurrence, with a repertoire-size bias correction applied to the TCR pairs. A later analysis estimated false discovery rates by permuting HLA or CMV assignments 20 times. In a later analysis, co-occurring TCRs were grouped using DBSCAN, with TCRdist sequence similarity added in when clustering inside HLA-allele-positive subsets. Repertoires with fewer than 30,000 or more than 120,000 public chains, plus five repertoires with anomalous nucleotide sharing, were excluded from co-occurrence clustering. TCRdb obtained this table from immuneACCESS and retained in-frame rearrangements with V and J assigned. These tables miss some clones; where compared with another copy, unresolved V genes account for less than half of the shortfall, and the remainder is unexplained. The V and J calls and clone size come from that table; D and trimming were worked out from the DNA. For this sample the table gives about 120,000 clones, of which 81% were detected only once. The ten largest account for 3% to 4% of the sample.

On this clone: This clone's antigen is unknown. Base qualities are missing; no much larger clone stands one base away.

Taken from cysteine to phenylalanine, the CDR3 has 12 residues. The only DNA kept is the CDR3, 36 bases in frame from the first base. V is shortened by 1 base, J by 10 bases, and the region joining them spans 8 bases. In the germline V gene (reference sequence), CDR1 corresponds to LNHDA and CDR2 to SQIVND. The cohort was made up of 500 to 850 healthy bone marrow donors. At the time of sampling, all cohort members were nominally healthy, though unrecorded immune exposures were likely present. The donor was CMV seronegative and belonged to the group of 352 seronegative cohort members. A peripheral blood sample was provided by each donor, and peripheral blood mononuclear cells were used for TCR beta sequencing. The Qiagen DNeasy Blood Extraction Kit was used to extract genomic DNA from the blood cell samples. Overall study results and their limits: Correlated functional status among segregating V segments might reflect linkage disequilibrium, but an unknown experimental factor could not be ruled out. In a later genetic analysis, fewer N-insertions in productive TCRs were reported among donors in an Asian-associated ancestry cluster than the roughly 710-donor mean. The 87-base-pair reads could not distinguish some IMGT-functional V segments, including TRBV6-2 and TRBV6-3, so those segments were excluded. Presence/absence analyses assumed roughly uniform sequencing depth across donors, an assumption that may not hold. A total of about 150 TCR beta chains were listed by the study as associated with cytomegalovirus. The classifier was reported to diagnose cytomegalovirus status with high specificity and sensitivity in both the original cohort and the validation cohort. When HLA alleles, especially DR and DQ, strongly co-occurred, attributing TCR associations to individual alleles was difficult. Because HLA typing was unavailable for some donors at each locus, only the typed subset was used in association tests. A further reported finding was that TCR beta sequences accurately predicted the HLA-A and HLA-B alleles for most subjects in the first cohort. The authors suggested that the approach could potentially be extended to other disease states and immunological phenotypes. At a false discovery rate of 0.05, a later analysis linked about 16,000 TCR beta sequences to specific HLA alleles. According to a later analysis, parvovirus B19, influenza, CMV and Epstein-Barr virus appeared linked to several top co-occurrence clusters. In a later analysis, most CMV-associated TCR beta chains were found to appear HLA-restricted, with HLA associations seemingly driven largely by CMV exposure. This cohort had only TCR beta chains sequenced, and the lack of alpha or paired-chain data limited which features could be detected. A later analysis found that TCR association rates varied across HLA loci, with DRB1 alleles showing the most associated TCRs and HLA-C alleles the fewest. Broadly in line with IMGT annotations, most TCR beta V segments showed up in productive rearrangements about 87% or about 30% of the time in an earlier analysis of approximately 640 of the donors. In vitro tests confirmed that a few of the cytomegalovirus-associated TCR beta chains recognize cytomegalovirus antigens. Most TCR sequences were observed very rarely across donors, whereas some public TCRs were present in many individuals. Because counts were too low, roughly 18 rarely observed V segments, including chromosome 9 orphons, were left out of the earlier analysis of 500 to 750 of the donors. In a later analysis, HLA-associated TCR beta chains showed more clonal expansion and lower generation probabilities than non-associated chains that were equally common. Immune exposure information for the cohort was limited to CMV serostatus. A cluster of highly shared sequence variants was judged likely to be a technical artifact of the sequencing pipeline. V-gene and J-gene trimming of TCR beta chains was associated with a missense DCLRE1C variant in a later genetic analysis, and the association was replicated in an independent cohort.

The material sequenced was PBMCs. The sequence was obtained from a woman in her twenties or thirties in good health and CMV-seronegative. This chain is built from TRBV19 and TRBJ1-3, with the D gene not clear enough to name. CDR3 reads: CASSIVGETIYF. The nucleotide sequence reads TGTGCCAGTAGTATAGTCGGAGAGACCATATATTTT.